This T cell receptor beta chain originates from a study of T cells in Graves' hyperthyroidism and ophthalmopathy. Germline CDR1 is MNHNS and CDR2 is SASEGT. CDR3 length: 16 residues. The V gene lost 7 bases and the J gene lost 4 bases, with 19 bases spanning the gap. Amplification targeted TCR beta CDR3 regions from RNA transcripts. RT-PCR in the first round (using the HTBI primer set) targeted the TCR CDR3. TCRdb redid the calling of the multiplex PCR reads with MiXCR, one entry per CDR3 protein. The sample contains fewer than 450,000 distinct CDR3 sequences, approximately 18% of which appear only once. Aged 18 to 65, the patients had hyperthyroidism that was newly diagnosed and had lasted under 2 months. The study, taken as a whole, reports: Most clonotypes expanded in the thyroid (above 0.001) were also present in blood.

About this clonotype itself: The antigen is unknown.

Sequenced material: blood. The receptor was derived from a woman aged 30 to 39 with Graves' hyperthyroidism that later progressed to Graves' ophthalmopathy. The chain couples TRBV6-1 to TRBJ2-2, with no clear D. The CDR3 DNA reads TGTGCCAGCAATCGGGTCGGCAGCTTGCCCACCGGGGAGCTGTTTTTT. This sequence encodes CASNRVGSLPTGELFF.